The 6 T cell receptor beta chains presented below share a single source sample, sequenced in a study of T cells after yellow fever vaccination. Each CDR3 protein gets one entry after TCRdb re-called the 5' RACE reads with MiXCR. The sample holds approximately 580,000 distinct CDR3 sequences, around 17% seen once. Sequencing was performed on PBMCs, taken about 5 days after the first yellow fever vaccination. The receptors were gathered from a man between 18 and 29 years old who received the YFV17D yellow fever vaccine.

V and J are TRBV5-1 and TRBJ1-4; D gene uncertain. The V gene lost 1 base and the J gene lost 8 bases, with 9 bases spanning the gap. The CDR3 spans 13 residues. The germline gives CDR1 SGHRS, CDR2 YFSETQ. Here the CDR3 DNA reads TGCGCCAGCAGCTTGAGGACTCGAGAAAAACTGTTTTTT. It yields the protein CASSLRTREKLFF. The full variable domain, with the rest looked up from reference TRBV5-1 and TRBJ1-4, is KAGVTQTPRYLIKTRGQQVTLSCSPISGHRSVSWYQQTPGQGLQFLFEYFSETQRNKGNFPGRFSGRQFSNSRSEMNVSTLELGDSALYLCASSLRTREKLFFGSGTQLSVL.

This chain connects TRBV5-1 to TRBJ2-5, with 7 bases aligning to TRBD1. CDR1 is SGHRS, CDR2 YFSETQ, per germline. This CDR3 is built from 20 residues. Trimming took 0 bases from V and 2 from J; bases not matched to a gene: 19. For the CDR3, the DNA is TGCGCCAGCAGCTTGGCCCCCCCCTTCCCTGGACAGGCGGAACAAGAGACCCAGTACTTC. Protein: CASSLAPPFPGQAEQETQYF. The full variable domain, rest sourced from reference TRBV5-1 and TRBJ2-5, is KAGVTQTPRYLIKTRGQQVTLSCSPISGHRSVSWYQQTPGQGLQFLFEYFSETQRNKGNFPGRFSGRQFSNSRSEMNVSTLELGDSALYLCASSLAPPFPGQAEQETQYFGPGTRLLVL.

The V call is TRBV28, the J call TRBJ2-7; no clear D gene. The germline CDR1 and CDR2 sequences are MDHEN and SYDVKM. CDR3 size: 11 residues. V lost 4 bases to trimming and J lost 7 bases, with 8 bases between them. The CDR3 loop reads CASSSRHEQYV. Here the CDR3 DNA reads TGTGCCAGCAGTTCCCGGCATGAGCAGTACGTC.

The J gene is TRBJ1-3, the V gene TRBV19; D is ambiguous. This CDR3 spans 17 amino acids. V gave up 1 base and J gave up 0 bases, with 13 bases separating them. Germline lookup yields CDR1 LNHDA and CDR2 SQIVND (reference sequence). The CDR3 loop reads CASSIVRLRDSGNTIYF. CDR3 bases: TGTGCCAGTAGTATAGTCCGATTAAGGGACTCTGGAAACACCATATATTTT.

V and J are TRBV7-6 and TRBJ2-1; 15 bases align to TRBD2. The CDR3 is made up of 19 amino acids. The ends lost 2 bases at V and 2 bases at J; junction bases unmatched: 7. Germline CDR1 reads SGHVS; CDR2 reads FNYEAQ. CDR3: CASSLRTSGGAGAYNEQFF. CDR3 DNA sequence: TGTGCCAGCAGCTTAAGGACTAGCGGGGGGGCCGGGGCCTACAATGAGCAGTTCTTC.

V is TRBV2 and J is TRBJ2-1; 11 bases match TRBD2. The ends lost 7 bases at V and 4 bases at J; junction bases unmatched: 9. CDR1 and CDR2 from the germline V gene are SNHLY and FYNNEI. The CDR3 covers 16 residues. This chain's CDR3 is CASKTTRLAGYNEQFF. The DNA for the CDR3 is TGTGCCAGCAAGACTACAAGACTAGCGGGGTACAATGAGCAGTTCTTC.